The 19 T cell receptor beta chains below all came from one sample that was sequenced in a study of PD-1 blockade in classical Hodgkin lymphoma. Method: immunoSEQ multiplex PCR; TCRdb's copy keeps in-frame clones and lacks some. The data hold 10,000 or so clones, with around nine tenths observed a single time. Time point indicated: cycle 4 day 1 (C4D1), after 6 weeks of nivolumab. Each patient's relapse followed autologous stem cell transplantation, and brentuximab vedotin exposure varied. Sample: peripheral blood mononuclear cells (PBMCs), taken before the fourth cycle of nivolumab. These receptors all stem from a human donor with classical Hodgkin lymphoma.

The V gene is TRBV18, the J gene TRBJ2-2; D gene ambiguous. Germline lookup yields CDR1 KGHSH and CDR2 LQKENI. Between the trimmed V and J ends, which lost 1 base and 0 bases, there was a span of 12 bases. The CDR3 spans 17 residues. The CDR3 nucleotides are TGTGCCAGCTCACCACTTCCTGAGCCCTCGAACACCGGGGAGCTGTTTTTT. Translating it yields CASSPLPEPSNTGELFF.

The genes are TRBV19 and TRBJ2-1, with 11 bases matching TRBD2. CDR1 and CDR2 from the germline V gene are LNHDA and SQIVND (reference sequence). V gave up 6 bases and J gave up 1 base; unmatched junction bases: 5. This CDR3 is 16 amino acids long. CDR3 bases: TGTGCCAGTAGCAAGTTAGCGGGGGGGTCCTACAATGAGCAGTTCTTC. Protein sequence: CASSKLAGGSYNEQFF. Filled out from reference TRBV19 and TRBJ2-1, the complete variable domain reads DGGITQSPKYLFRKEGQNVTLSCEQNLNHDAMYWYRQDPGQGLRLIYYSQIVNDFQKGDIAEGYSVSREKKESFPLTVTSAQKNPTAFYLCASSKLAGGSYNEQFFGPGTRLTVL.

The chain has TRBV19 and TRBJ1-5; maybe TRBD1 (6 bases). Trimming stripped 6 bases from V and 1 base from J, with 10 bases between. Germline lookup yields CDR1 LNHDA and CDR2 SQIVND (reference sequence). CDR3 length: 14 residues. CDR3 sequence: CASSQGISNQPQHF. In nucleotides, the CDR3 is TGTGCCAGTAGCCAGGGGATCAGCAATCAGCCCCAGCATTTT.

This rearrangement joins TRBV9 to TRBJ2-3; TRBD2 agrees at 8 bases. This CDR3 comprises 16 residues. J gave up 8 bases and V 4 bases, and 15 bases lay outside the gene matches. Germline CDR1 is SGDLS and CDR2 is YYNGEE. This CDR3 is CASSTGTRRTPATQYF. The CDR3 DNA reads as TGTGCCAGCAGCACCGGGACTAGGAGGACCCCAGCTACGCAGTATTTT.

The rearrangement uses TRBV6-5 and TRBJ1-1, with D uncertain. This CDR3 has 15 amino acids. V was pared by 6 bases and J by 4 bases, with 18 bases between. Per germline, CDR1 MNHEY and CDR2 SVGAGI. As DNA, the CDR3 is TGTGCCAGCAGGACGGGTGGTCGACGGTCCACTGAAGCTTTCTTT. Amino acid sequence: CASRTGGRRSTEAFF.

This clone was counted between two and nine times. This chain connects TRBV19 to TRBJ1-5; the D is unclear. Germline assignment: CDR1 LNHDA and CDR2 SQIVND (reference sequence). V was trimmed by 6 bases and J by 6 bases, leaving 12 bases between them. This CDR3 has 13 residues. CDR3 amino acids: CASRPTLGQPQHF. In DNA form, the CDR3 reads TGTGCCAGTAGGCCAACTTTGGGTCAGCCCCAGCATTTT. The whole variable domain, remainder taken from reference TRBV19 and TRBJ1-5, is DGGITQSPKYLFRKEGQNVTLSCEQNLNHDAMYWYRQDPGQGLRLIYYSQIVNDFQKGDIAEGYSVSREKKESFPLTVTSAQKNPTAFYLCASRPTLGQPQHFGDGTRLSIL.

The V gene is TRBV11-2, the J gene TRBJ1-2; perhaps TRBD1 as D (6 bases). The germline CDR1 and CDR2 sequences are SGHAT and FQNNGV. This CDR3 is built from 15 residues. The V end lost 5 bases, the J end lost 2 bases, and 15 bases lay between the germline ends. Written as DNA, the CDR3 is TGTGCCAGCAGCCCCCTCAGGGGAAGAAACTATGGCTACACCTTC. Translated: CASSPLRGRNYGYTF.

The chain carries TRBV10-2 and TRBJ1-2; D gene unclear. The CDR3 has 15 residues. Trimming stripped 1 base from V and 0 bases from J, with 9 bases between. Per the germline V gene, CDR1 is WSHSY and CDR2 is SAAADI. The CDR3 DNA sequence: TGCGCCAGCAGTGAGTTGGCAGTAGCTAACTATGGCTACACCTTC. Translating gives CASSELAVANYGYTF.

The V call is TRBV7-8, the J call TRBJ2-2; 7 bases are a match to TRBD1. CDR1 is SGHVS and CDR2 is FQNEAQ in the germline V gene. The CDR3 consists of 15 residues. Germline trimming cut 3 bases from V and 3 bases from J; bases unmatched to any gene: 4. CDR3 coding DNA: TGTGCCAGCAGCTTCCCCCAGGGGGACACCGGGGAGCTGTTTTTT. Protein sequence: CASSFPQGDTGELFF.

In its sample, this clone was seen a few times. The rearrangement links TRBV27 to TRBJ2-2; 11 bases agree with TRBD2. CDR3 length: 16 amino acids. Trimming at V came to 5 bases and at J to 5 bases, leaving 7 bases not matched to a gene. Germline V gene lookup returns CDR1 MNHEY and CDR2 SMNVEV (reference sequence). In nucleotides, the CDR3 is TGTGCCAGCAGTCAGAATAGCGGGGGGGTTACCGGGGAGCTGTTTTTT. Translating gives CASSQNSGGVTGELFF.

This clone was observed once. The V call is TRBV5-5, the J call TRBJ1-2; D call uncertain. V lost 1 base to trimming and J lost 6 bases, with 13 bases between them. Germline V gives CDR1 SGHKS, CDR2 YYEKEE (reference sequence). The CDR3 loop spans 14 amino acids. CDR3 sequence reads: CASSLIGIPDGYTF. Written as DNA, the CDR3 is TGTGCCAGCAGCTTGATCGGGATCCCGGATGGCTACACCTTC. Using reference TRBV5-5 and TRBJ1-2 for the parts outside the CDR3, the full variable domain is DAGVTQSPTHLIKTRGQQVTLRCSPISGHKSVSWYQQVLGQGPQFIFQYYEKEERGRGNFPDRFSARQFPNYSSELNVNALLLGDSALYLCASSLIGIPDGYTFGSGTRLTVV.

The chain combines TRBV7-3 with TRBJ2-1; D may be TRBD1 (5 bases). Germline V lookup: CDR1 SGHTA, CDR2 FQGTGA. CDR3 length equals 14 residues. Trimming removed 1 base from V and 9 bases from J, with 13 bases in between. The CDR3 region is CASSLMGYQGEQFF. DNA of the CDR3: TGTGCCAGCAGCTTAATGGGGTATCAGGGTGAGCAGTTCTTC.

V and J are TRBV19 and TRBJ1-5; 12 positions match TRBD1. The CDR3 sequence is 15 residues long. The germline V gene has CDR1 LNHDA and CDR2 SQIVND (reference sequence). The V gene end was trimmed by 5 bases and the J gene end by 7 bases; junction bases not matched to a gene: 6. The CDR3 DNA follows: TGTGCCAGTAGTGGGGGACAGGGGGCTTCGCAGCCCCAGCATTTT. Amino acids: CASSGGQGASQPQHF.

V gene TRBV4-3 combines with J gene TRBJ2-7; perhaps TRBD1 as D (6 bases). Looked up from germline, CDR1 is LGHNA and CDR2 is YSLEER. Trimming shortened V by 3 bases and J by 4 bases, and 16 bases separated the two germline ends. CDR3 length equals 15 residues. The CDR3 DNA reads TGCGCCAGCAGCCAGGACAGTCCACCTTTTTACGAGCAGTACTTC. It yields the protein CASSQDSPPFYEQYF.

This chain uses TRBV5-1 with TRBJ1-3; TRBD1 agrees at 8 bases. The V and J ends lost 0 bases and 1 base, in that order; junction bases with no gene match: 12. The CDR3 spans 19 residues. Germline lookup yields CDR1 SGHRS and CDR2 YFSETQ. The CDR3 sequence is CASSLAGGLFSSSGNTIYF. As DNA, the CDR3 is TGCGCCAGCAGCTTGGCAGGGGGCTTGTTTAGTTCTTCTGGAAACACCATATATTTT.

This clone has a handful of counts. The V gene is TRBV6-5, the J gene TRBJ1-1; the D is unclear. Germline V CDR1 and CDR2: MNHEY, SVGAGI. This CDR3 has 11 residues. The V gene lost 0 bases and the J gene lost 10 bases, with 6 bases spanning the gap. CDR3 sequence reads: CASSYSRRAFF. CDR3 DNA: TGTGCCAGCAGTTACTCGAGGAGAGCTTTCTTT.

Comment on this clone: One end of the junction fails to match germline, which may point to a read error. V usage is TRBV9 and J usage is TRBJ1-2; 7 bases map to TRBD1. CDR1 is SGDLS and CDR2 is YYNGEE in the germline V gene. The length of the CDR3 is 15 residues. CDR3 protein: CASSRSSPGQLNLHF. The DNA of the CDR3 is TGTGCCAGCAGTCGTTCGTCCCCGGGACAGCTTAATCTCCACTTC.

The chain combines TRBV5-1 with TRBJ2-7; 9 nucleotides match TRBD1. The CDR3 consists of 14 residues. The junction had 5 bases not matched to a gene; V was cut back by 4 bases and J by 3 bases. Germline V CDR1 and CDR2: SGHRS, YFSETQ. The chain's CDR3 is CASSERQGGYEQYF. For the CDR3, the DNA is TGCGCCAGCAGCGAAAGACAGGGGGGCTACGAGCAGTACTTC.

DNA for the CDR3: TGTGCCAGCAGCTTAGGCGCGTCGGGGGAAGGCGGCGAGCAGTACTTC. Amino acids: CASSLGASGEGGEQYF. This rearrangement joins TRBV7-4 to TRBJ2-7; a weak D match, TRBD2 (6 bases). The CDR3 length is 16 residues. V lost 1 base, J lost 6 bases, and 19 bases lay in between. CDR1 is SGHVT and CDR2 is SQSDAQ in the germline V gene.